This T cell receptor (beta chain) was captured in a study of beta chain features in type 1 diabetes. Looking at the study overall: Examination of sorted cells across all samples involved 100 million or so cells.

Expressed TCRB transcripts were sequenced because the isolated RNA had all been reverse transcribed beforehand. The table came from immunoSEQ multiplex PCR; TCRdb's copy has only in-frame clones and leaves some out. The sample holds around 310,000 clones, about 10% seen once. As regards this clone: The antigen remains unidentified.

Study outcomes and limitations: Type 1 diabetes patients had VDJ junctions that carried fewer insertions and more deletions. Healthy donors had naive, central memory and Treg TCRB repertoires that appeared less similar than those seen among patients.

Sequencing was carried out using naive CD4+ T cells from blood. The clonotype comes from a woman younger than 45 in good health.

The DNA of the CDR3 is TGCGCCAGCAGTTCCGGGACAGGGACCTACAATGAGCAGTTCTTC. It yields the protein CASSSGTGTYNEQFF. The chain is built from TRBV4-3 and TRBJ2-1, with 9 positions matching TRBD1. The CDR3 spans 15 residues. From germline, CDR1 is LGHNA and CDR2 YSLEER. V lost 6 bases, J lost 2 bases, and 5 bases stayed unmatched.